What follows is one T cell receptor beta chain and its context. The data were obtained in a study of siplizumab effects on memory and regulatory T cells. The protocol was immunoSEQ multiplex PCR, while the TCRdb copy is restricted to in-frame clones and leaves out a portion. Of roughly 100,000 clones detected, around nine tenths appear once; the ten largest clones hold around 1.1%. The CDR3 has 15 residues. V dropped 0 bases and J dropped 8; count of bases not matched to a gene: 7. From germline, CDR1 is SGHAT and CDR2 FQNNGV. The receptor was isolated from a human donor in good health. The sample taken for sequencing was CD4+ T cells sorted from blood. This rearrangement joins TRBV11-2 to TRBJ1-2, with TRBD1 identical over 9 bases. The CDR3 here is CASSLDFITGGGYTF. CDR3 coding DNA: TGTGCCAGCAGCTTAGATTTTATAACAGGGGGCGGCTACACCTTC.